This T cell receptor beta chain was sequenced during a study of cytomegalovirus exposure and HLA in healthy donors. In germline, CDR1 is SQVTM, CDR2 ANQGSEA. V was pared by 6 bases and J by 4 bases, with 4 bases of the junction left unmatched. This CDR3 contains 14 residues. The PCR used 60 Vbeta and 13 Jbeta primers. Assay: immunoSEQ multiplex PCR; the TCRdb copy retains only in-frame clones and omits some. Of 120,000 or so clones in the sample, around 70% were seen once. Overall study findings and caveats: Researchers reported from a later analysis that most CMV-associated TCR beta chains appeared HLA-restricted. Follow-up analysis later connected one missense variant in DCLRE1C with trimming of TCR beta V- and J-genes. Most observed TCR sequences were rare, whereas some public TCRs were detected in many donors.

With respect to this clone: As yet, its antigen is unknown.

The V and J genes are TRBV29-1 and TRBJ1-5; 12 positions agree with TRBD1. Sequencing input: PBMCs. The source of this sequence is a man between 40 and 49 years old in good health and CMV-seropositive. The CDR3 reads CSVGDRGRNQPQHF. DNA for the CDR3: TGCAGCGTGGGGGACAGGGGGCGAAATCAGCCCCAGCATTTT.